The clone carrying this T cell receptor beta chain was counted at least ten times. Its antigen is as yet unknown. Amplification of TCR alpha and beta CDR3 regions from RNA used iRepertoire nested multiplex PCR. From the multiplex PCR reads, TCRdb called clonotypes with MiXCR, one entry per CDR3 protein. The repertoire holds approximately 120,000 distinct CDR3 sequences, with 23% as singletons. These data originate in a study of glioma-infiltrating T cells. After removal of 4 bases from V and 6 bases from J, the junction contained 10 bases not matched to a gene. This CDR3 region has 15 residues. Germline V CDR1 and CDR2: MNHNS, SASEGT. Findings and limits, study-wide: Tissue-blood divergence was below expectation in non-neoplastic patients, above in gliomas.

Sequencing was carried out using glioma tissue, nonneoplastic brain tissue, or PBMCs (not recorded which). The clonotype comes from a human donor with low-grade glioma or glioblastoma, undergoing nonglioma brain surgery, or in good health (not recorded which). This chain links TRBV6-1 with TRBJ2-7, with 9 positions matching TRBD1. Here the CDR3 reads CASSGGRDRESEQYF. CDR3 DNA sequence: TGTGCCAGCAGTGGGGGACGGGACAGGGAAAGCGAGCAGTACTTC.